This is a list of T cell receptor beta chains from one sample in a study of neoadjuvant nivolumab and ipilimumab in lung cancer. Measured with immunoSEQ multiplex PCR; TCRdb has only the in-frame clones, and not every one. The sample carries about 16,000 clones, 76% recorded once. The sequenced sample was tumor tissue, obtained after neoadjuvant nivolumab, alone or with ipilimumab, at or shortly before surgery. These receptors originate from an adult with non-small cell lung cancer. CDR3s include the opening cysteine and the closing phenylalanine or tryptophan.

CDR3 protein	V gene
CASSVGGGLSDTQYF	TRBV9
CASSVEAGGYGYTF	TRBV9
CARTPGPEEGNEQCF	TRBV6-1
CASSLGSPLHF	TRBV7-2
CASRGTRQETQYF	TRBV19
CASSDPGSTFEAFF	TRBV10-1
CASSLTGTGTYSNQPQHF	TRBV28
CASSLGVAGDTQYF	TRBV5-4
CASSESQLYGYTF	TRBV6-1
CASSTFEVNEKLFF	TRBV19
CASSAGQGDGYTF	TRBV6-1
CASSLTANTEAFF	TRBV7-9
CASSDPRGLNTEAFF	TRBV6-1
CASSWISGGTDTQYF	TRBV5-5
CASSLEGGRWGHGYGYTF	TRBV7-2
CASSLGADAYEQYF	TRBV7-2
CASSLNQDTYEQYF	TRBV5-1
CASSLGQINTEAFF	TRBV5-1
CASSQPAAGTGGREQYF	TRBV4-2
CAISDVGTGEAFF	TRBV10-3
CASSLIRTGATTGELFF	TRBV7-6
CASSEGPGLRETQYF	TRBV9
CASSFGGTGVRQPQHF	TRBV27
CASSPGGGPTDTQYF	TRBV11-3
CASSFSAQVGSGNTIYF	TRBV7-2
CASSTGTGGKTEAFF	TRBV7-2
CASSIAIAGDLQETQYF	TRBV19
CASSVSGAQIGEQFF	TRBV18
CASSQMEEQFF	TRBV16
CASSLDWNEQFF	TRBV7-9
CASSLGQGAFHSPLHF	TRBV7-2
CASSLGYGNTIYF	TRBV7-6
CASSLSGGVTGELFF	TRBV6-6
CASSPGTSGGAADTQYF	TRBV7-2
CASSRDNQPQHF	TRBV7-9
CASSPIRGLGQFF	TRBV2
CASSSTRGDYNEQFF	TRBV2
CASSLRDPYQPQHF	TRBV19
CASRTGINSEAFF	TRBV6-1
CSALNSQGGGEAFF	TRBV29-1
CASSQTGNTEAFF	TRBV4-3
CASSLGQGDYYEQYF	TRBV5-1